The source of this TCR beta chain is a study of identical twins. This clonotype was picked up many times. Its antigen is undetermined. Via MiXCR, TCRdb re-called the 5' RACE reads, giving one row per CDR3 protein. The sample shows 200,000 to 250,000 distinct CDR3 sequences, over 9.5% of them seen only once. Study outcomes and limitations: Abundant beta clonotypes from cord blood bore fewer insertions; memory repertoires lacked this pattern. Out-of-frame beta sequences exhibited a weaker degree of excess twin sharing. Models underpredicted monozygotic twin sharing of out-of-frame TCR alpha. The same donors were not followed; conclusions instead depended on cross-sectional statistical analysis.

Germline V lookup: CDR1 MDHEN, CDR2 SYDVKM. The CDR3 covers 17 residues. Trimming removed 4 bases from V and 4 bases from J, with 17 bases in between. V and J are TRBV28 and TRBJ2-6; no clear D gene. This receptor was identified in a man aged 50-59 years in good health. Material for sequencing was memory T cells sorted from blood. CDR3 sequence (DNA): TGTGCCAGCAGTTCCATCGGCGAGGTAGGGGGGGCCAACGTCCTGACTTTC. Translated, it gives CASSSIGEVGGANVLTF.